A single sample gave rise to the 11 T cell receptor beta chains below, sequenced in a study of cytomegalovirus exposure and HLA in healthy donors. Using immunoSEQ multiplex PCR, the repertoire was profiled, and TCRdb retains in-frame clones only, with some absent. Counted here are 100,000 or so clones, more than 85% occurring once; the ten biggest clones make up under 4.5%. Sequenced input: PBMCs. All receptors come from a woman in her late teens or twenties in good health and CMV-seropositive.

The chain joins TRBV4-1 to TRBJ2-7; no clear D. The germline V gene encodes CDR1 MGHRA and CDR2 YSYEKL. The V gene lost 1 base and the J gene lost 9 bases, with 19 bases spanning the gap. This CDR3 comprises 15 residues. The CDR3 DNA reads TGCGCCAGCAGCCAAGGTAGTTCATCCTACGAGCGGCAGTACTTC. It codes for CASSQGSSSYERQYF.

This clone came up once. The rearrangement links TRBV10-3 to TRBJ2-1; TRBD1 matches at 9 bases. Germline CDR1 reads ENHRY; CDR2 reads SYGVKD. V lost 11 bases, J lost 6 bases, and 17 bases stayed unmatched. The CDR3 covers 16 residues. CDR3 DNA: TGTGCCTCACAAGACAGGGGGGCCTTCAAAATCAATGAGCAGTTCTTC. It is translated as CASQDRGAFKINEQFF.

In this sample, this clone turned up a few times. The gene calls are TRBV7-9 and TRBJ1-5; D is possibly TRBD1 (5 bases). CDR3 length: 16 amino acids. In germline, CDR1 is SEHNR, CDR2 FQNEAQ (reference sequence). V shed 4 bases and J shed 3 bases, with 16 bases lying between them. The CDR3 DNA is TGTGCCAGCAGCTCTACCGACAGAATCTTCAATCAGCCCCAGCATTTT. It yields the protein CASSSTDRIFNQPQHF.

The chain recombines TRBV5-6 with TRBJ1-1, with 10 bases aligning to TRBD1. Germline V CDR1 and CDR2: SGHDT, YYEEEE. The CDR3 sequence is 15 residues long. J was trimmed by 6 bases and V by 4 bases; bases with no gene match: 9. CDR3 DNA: TGTGCCAGCAGCCCTCTAGGACAGGGGGGGGCTGAAGCTTTCTTT. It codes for CASSPLGQGGAEAFF.

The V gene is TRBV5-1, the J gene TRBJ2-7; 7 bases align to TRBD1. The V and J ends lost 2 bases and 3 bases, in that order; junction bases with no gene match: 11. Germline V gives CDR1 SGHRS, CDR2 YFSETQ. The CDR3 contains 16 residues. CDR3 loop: CASSLGGTRGLYEQYF. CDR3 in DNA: TGCGCCAGCAGCTTAGGGGGCACTCGAGGTCTCTACGAGCAGTACTTC.

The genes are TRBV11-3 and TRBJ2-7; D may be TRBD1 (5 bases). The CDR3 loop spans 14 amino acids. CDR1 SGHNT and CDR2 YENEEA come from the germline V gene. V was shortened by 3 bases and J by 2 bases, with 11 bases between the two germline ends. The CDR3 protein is CASSFLDITYEQYF. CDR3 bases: TGTGCCAGCAGCTTTTTGGACATAACCTACGAGCAGTACTTC.

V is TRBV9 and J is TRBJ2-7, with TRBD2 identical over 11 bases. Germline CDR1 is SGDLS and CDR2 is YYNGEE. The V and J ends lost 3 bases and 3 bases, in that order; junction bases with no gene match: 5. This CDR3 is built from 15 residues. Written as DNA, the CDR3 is TGTGCCAGCAGCGCGGGACTAGCGGTCCTCTACGAGCAGTACTTC. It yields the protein CASSAGLAVLYEQYF.

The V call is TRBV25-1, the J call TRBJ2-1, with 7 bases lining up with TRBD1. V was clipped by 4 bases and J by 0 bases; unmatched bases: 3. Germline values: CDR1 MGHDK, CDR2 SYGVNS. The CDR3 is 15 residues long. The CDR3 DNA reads TGTGCCAGCAGTGGGGGACAGAGCTCCTACAATGAGCAGTTCTTC. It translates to CASSGGQSSYNEQFF. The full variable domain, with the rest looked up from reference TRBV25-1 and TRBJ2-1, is EADIYQTPRYLVIGTGKKITLECSQTMGHDKMYWYQQDPGMELHLIHYSYGVNSTEKGDLSSESTVSRIRTEHFPLTLESARPSHTSQYLCASSGGQSSYNEQFFGPGTRLTVL.

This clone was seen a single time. This CDR3 reads CASTPPNMGLDTEAFF. CDR3 sequence (DNA): TGTGCCAGCACTCCCCCTAACATGGGGCTCGACACTGAAGCTTTCTTT. The chain employs TRBV28 and TRBJ1-1; weak D call: TRBD1 (5 bases). The germline gives CDR1 MDHEN, CDR2 SYDVKM. This CDR3 is built from 16 residues. Trimming shortened V by 7 bases and J by 3 bases, and 21 bases separated the two germline ends.

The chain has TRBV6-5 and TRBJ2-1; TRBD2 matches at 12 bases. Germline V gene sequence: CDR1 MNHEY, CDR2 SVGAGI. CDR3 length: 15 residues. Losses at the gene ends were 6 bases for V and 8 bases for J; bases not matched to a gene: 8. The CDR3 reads CASRWRTSGTDEQFF. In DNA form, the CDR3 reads TGTGCCAGCAGATGGAGGACTAGCGGGACGGATGAGCAGTTCTTC.

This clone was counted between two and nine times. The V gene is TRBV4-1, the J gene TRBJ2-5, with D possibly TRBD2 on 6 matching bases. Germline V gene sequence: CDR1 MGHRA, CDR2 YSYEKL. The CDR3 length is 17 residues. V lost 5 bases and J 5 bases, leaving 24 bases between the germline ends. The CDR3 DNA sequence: TGCGCCAGCAGCGCGATCCTACTAGCTCCAAAACTCGAGACCCAGTACTTC. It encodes CASSAILLAPKLETQYF.